These 30 T cell receptor beta chains originate from one sample sequenced in a study of CD8 T cells in Susac syndrome. With random hexamers, roughly 0.45 to 1 ug RNA was reverse transcribed. TCRdb re-called the immunoSEQ multiplex PCR reads with MiXCR, one entry per CDR3 protein. The table includes about 240,000 distinct CDR3 sequences, 90% to 97% detected once. The sample consisted of CD4+ T cells from PBMCs. The receptor source for this set is a human donor with Susac syndrome.

This clonotype has just one count. The J gene is TRBJ2-1, the V gene TRBV7-6; D might be TRBD2 (6 bases). Trimming pared 2 bases from V and 5 bases from J, leaving 13 bases between. From germline, CDR1 is SGHVS and CDR2 FNYEAQ. The CDR3 has 15 residues. The DNA of the CDR3 is TGTGCCAGCAGCTTAAGTGGGACTCCAGACAATGAGCAGTTCTTC. It translates to CASSLSGTPDNEQFF.

The chain recombines TRBV7-3 with TRBJ2-1; the match to TRBD2 covers 10 bases. CDR3 size: 19 residues. J lost 5 bases, V lost 3 bases, and 16 bases had no gene match. Germline V lookup: CDR1 SGHTA, CDR2 FQGTGA. The CDR3 here is CASSFGAGRGAGGNNEQFF. CDR3 coding DNA: TGTGCCAGCAGCTTCGGGGCAGGGAGGGGAGCGGGAGGGAACAATGAGCAGTTCTTC.

The rearrangement uses TRBV9 and TRBJ2-1; D call uncertain. CDR3 length equals 13 residues. Between the trimmed V and J ends, which lost 0 bases and 6 bases, there was a span of 7 bases. CDR1 is SGDLS, CDR2 YYNGEE, per germline. The CDR3 region is CASSVGQFNEQFF. CDR3 DNA: TGTGCCAGCAGCGTAGGGCAGTTCAATGAGCAGTTCTTC.

J is TRBJ2-1 and V is TRBV21-1; the table's D gene call, TRBD1, was not cross checked with the DNA. TRBV21-1 is given as a pseudogene. The CDR3 contains 10 residues. The CDR3 bases are TGTGCCAGCACCGGGAATGAGCAGTTCTTC. Protein sequence: CASTGNEQFF.

The chain joins TRBV7-2 to TRBJ1-2, with D hard to call. The germline V gene has CDR1 SGHTA and CDR2 FQGNSA. Trimming stripped 5 bases from V and 4 bases from J, with 20 bases between. The CDR3 has 16 amino acids. Written as DNA, the CDR3 is TGTGCCAGCAGCCTGACTGGTGGCGGAACCTTCTATGGCTACACCTTC. Translation gives CASSLTGGGTFYGYTF.

V gene TRBV3-1 combines with J gene TRBJ1-1; no reliable D call. V dropped 0 bases and J dropped 0 bases, with 5 bases sitting between them. This CDR3 spans 14 amino acids. The germline CDR1 and CDR2 sequences are LGHDT and YNNKEL (reference sequence). In DNA form, the CDR3 reads TGTGCCAGCAGCCAAGAAAGGATGAACACTGAAGCTTTCTTT. This gives the protein CASSQERMNTEAFF.

This clonotype was seen once. The genes are TRBV7-2 and TRBJ2-7; D is undetermined. The CDR3 runs 15 residues. Germline values: CDR1 SGHTA, CDR2 FQGNSA. V lost 2 bases to trimming and J lost 4 bases, with 15 bases between them. CDR3 protein: CASSLSTGRPYEQYF. In DNA form, the CDR3 reads TGTGCCAGCAGCTTATCAACGGGCCGACCATACGAGCAGTACTTC.

The chain combines TRBV9 with TRBJ2-7; D gene uncertain. Germline V gives CDR1 SGDLS, CDR2 YYNGEE. The CDR3 has 14 amino acids. The V end lost 4 bases, the J end lost 1 base, and 12 bases lay between the germline ends. CDR3 coding DNA: TGTGCCAGCAGCCCCCGGGCTCAATCCTACGAGCAGTACTTC. As protein: CASSPRAQSYEQYF.

This clonotype is a singleton in its sample. The J gene is TRBJ2-7, the V gene TRBV18; maybe TRBD2 (7 bases). The germline V and J ends were trimmed by 6 bases and 2 bases, with 17 bases remaining between them. Germline V gene sequence: CDR1 KGHSH, CDR2 LQKENI. This CDR3 comprises 15 residues. The CDR3 loop reads CASSLGGDKTYEQYF. Written as DNA, the CDR3 is TGTGCCAGCTCTTTAGGGGGGGACAAAACCTACGAGCAGTACTTC.

The chain links TRBV20-1 to TRBJ2-2; TRBD2 is a possible D gene (6 bases). V was trimmed by 0 bases and J by 0 bases, leaving 8 bases between them. The CDR3 length is 15 residues. Germline CDR1 DFQATT, CDR2 SNEGSKA (reference sequence). The CDR3 DNA is TGCAGTGCTAGAGAAGGCGGGACGAACACCGGGGAGCTGTTTTTT. Its translation is CSAREGGTNTGELFF.

The rearrangement joins TRBV20-1 to TRBJ2-7; perhaps TRBD1 as D (6 bases). The CDR3 is made up of 14 amino acids. Trimming removed 5 bases at V and 1 base at J, with 15 bases between. The germline CDR1 and CDR2 sequences are DFQATT and SNEGSKA (reference sequence). The CDR3 sequence is CSAHPQGWSYEQYF. The CDR3 region has the DNA TGCAGTGCTCACCCACAGGGTTGGTCCTACGAGCAGTACTTC.

This chain joins TRBV29-1 and TRBJ2-1; a weak D match, TRBD2 (5 bases). Germline lookup yields CDR1 SQVTM and CDR2 ANQGSEA. The CDR3 spans 14 residues. Trimming removed 3 bases at V and 2 bases at J, with 11 bases between. The CDR3 protein is CSVEALLAYNEQFF. CDR3 bases: TGCAGCGTTGAGGCGCTACTAGCCTACAATGAGCAGTTCTTC.

This clonotype was detected a few times. The chain joins TRBV6-5 to TRBJ2-2, with D perhaps matching TRBD1 or TRBD2 (5 bases each). The CDR3 spans 14 residues. Per the germline V gene, CDR1 is MNHEY and CDR2 is SVGAGI. With 2 bases removed from V and 1 base from J, the gap between germline ends came to 5 bases. As DNA, the CDR3 is TGTGCCAGCAGTTACGGGGGGAACACCGGGGAGCTGTTTTTT. As protein: CASSYGGNTGELFF.

The genes are TRBV28 and TRBJ2-7; D might be TRBD1 or TRBD2, each matching 5 bases. V shed 5 bases and J shed 0 bases, with 23 bases lying between them. The CDR3 loop spans 18 amino acids. Germline V gene data show CDR1 as MDHEN and CDR2 as SYDVKM. This CDR3 is CASSPFSGTPKGSYEQYF. DNA of the CDR3: TGTGCCAGCAGTCCCTTCTCCGGGACCCCGAAAGGCTCCTACGAGCAGTACTTC.

V is TRBV18 and J is TRBJ2-7; D ambiguous. Germline CDR1 reads KGHSH; CDR2 reads LQKENI. The CDR3 loop spans 15 amino acids. The ends were cut back, 4 bases at V and 3 bases at J, with 16 bases in the middle. DNA of the CDR3: TGTGCCAGCTCACGTGGAAAACTACCAGACTACGAGCAGTACTTC. Its translation: CASSRGKLPDYEQYF.

There are a few counts of this clonotype. The chain is built from TRBV2 and TRBJ1-5; possibly TRBD1 for D (5 bases). The V gene's germline CDR1 is SNHLY and CDR2 FYNNEI. Trimming took 5 bases from V and 4 from J, leaving 12 bases between them. The CDR3 length is 14 residues. CDR3 region: CASSPDRRNQPQHF. The CDR3 DNA reads TGTGCCAGCAGTCCCGACAGAAGAAATCAGCCCCAGCATTTT.

The V call is TRBV7-9, the J call TRBJ1-2; 7 positions agree with TRBD1. Looked up from germline, CDR1 is SEHNR and CDR2 is FQNEAQ (reference sequence). The CDR3 covers 13 residues. J gave up 2 bases and V 7 bases, and 4 bases lay outside the gene matches. The CDR3 nucleotides read TGTGCCAGCACCATCAGGGGGAACTATGGCTACACCTTC. Protein sequence: CASTIRGNYGYTF.

The CDR3 region has the DNA TGTGCCACCAGCAGAGATCCCCTCAATCAGCCCCAGCATTTT. It translates to CATSRDPLNQPQHF. The chain couples TRBV15 to TRBJ1-5, with D hard to call. The CDR3 covers 14 residues. V dropped 0 bases and J dropped 3 bases, with 6 bases sitting between them. Germline V lookup: CDR1 LNHNV, CDR2 YYDKDF (reference sequence).

The CDR3 spells CASSLAGQGEAFF. The CDR3 nucleotides are TGTGCCAGCAGCTTGGCGGGGCAGGGTGAAGCTTTCTTT. The chain is built from TRBV11-3 and TRBJ1-1, with D possibly TRBD1 on 5 matching bases. V was clipped by 3 bases and J by 7 bases, with 12 bases between them. CDR3 size: 13 residues. Per the germline V gene, CDR1 is SGHNT and CDR2 is YENEEA.

The chain has TRBV29-1 and TRBJ1-2, with D unresolved. Trimming shortened V by 1 base and J by 2 bases, and 2 bases separated the two germline ends. CDR3 size: 11 residues. CDR1 and CDR2 from the germline V gene are SQVTM and ANQGSEA. This CDR3 reads CSVEVNYGYTF. DNA of the CDR3: TGCAGCGTTGAAGTAAACTATGGCTACACCTTC. Full variable domain (missing parts from reference TRBV29-1 and TRBJ1-2): SAVISQKPSRDICQRGTSLTIQCQVDSQVTMMFWYRQQPGQSLTLIATANQGSEATYESGFVIDKFPISRPNLTFSTLTVSNMSPEDSSIYLCSVEVNYGYTFGSGTRLTVV.

The chain has TRBV5-1 and TRBJ2-7; 14 positions match TRBD2. Germline CDR1 reads SGHRS; CDR2 reads YFSETQ. Losses at the gene ends were 6 bases for V and 3 bases for J; bases not matched to a gene: 14. CDR3 size: 18 residues. The CDR3 spells CASTQGTSGRVTHYEQYF. CDR3 DNA sequence: TGCGCCAGCACCCAAGGGACTAGCGGGAGAGTGACCCACTACGAGCAGTACTTC.

To note about this clonotype: A junction end diverges from the germline sequence, so it may reflect a read error. The chain joins TRBV7-7 to TRBJ2-1, with 9 bases aligning to TRBD2. Germline V gene data show CDR1 as SSHAT and CDR2 as FNYEAQ (reference sequence). This CDR3 comprises 18 residues. CDR3 amino acids: CASSLAFGASGIEGEQFF. The CDR3 coding sequence is TGTGCTAGCAGCTTAGCCTTCGGGGCTAGCGGGATCGAGGGTGAGCAGTTCTTC.

The V and J genes are TRBV12-3 or TRBV12-4 and TRBJ2-2, with D tentatively TRBD2 (6 bases). V was cut by 3 bases and J by 7 bases, with 15 bases left in between. The CDR3 has 15 residues. CDR3 in amino acids: CASSFPPSAGGELFF. Written as DNA, the CDR3 is TGTGCCAGCAGTTTCCCCCCTAGCGCCGGCGGGGAGCTGTTTTTT.

This clonotype was observed once. The chain carries TRBV30 and TRBJ2-1, with TRBD2 matching 9 bases. Germline-derived CDR1 and CDR2 are GTSNPN and SVGIG (reference sequence). V trimming: 8 bases; J trimming: 10 bases; junction bases outside the gene matches: 6. The CDR3 has 11 amino acids. The CDR3 reads CAASGRTEQFF. As DNA, the CDR3 is TGTGCCGCAAGCGGGAGGACCGAGCAGTTCTTC. Combining the CDR3 with reference TRBV30 and TRBJ2-1 gives the whole variable domain SQTIHQWPATLVQPVGSPLSLECTVEGTSNPNLYWYRQAAGRGLQLLFYSVGIGQISSEVPQNLSASRPQDRQFILSSKKLLLSDSGFYLCAASGRTEQFFGPGTRLTVL.

The V call is TRBV29-1, the J call TRBJ2-7; the match to TRBD1 covers 7 bases. V lost 7 bases, J lost 1 base, and 16 bases stayed unmatched. The CDR3 length is 16 residues. The germline CDR1 and CDR2 sequences are SQVTM and ANQGSEA. The CDR3 reads CSALTRGRAASYEQYF. The DNA of the CDR3 is TGCAGCGCTCTGACAAGGGGGCGAGCGGCGTCCTACGAGCAGTACTTC.

The chain combines TRBV7-9 with TRBJ2-1; D gene uncertain. Germline V gene sequence: CDR1 SEHNR, CDR2 FQNEAQ (reference sequence). V lost 6 bases and J 4 bases, leaving 7 bases between the germline ends. The CDR3 has 12 residues. CDR3 in amino acids: CASRYTYNEQFF. Written as DNA, the CDR3 is TGTGCCAGCAGGTATACGTACAATGAGCAGTTCTTC.

The count of this clonotype is one. The chain couples TRBV3-1 to TRBJ2-7; no clear D gene. The CDR3 extends over 12 amino acids. V was cut by 4 bases and J by 4 bases, with 8 bases left in between. Germline lookup yields CDR1 LGHDT and CDR2 YNNKEL (reference sequence). The DNA of the CDR3 is TGTGCCAGCAGCCCATCGCGTTACGAGCAGTACTTC. Its translation: CASSPSRYEQYF.

V usage is TRBV24-1 and J usage is TRBJ2-3; 11 bases agree with TRBD1. J lost 4 bases, V lost 1 base, and 6 bases had no gene match. This CDR3 is built from 17 residues. Germline V gives CDR1 KGHDR, CDR2 SFDVKD. The CDR3 DNA follows: TGTGCCACCAGTGATTTCGTTGGGGACAGGGGGGCAGATACGCAGTATTTT. Amino acids: CATSDFVGDRGADTQYF.

The chain links TRBV30 to TRBJ1-1; no firm D call. The CDR3 contains 12 residues. Deletions cut 2 bases from V and 2 bases from J, with 6 bases between. CDR1 GTSNPN and CDR2 SVGIG come from the germline V gene (reference sequence). For the CDR3, the DNA is TGTGCCTGGAGTACTTTAAACACTGAAGCTTTCTTT. Its protein is CAWSTLNTEAFF.

This clonotype was counted only a few times. V gene TRBV20-1 combines with J gene TRBJ1-5; 9 bases are shared with TRBD1. CDR1 and CDR2 from the germline V gene are DFQATT and SNEGSKA (reference sequence). The CDR3 runs to 13 residues. J lost 5 bases, V lost 1 base, and 0 bases had no gene match. CDR3 residues: CSARGTGDQPQHF. CDR3 DNA: TGCAGTGCTAGAGGGACAGGGGATCAGCCCCAGCATTTT.